This entry lists 14 T cell receptor beta chains sequenced from one sample in a study of CD8 T cells in Susac syndrome. RNA, at about 0.45 to 1 ug, was reverse transcribed with random hexamers. TCRdb fed the immunoSEQ multiplex PCR reads into MiXCR, producing one record per CDR3 protein. The sample records about 250,000 distinct CDR3 sequences, about 93% being singletons. The sequencing input was CD4+ T cells from PBMCs. Receptors were obtained from a human donor with multiple sclerosis.

J is TRBJ2-1 and V is TRBV18; TRBD1 agrees at 8 bases. The CDR3 has 14 residues. V dropped 3 bases and J dropped 6; count of bases not matched to a gene: 4. Germline V lookup: CDR1 KGHSH, CDR2 LQKENI. The CDR3 sequence: CASSPLTGGNEQFF. CDR3 DNA sequence: TGTGCCAGCTCACCCTTAACAGGGGGCAATGAGCAGTTCTTC.

This chain uses TRBV7-9 with TRBJ2-7; possible D gene TRBD2, 6 bases. Germline CDR1 is SEHNR and CDR2 is FQNEAQ (reference sequence). With 5 bases removed from V and 5 bases from J, the gap between germline ends came to 22 bases. The CDR3 has 16 residues. The CDR3 sequence is CASSPGPGSRGDEQYV. Written as DNA, the CDR3 is TGTGCCAGCAGCCCCGGCCCCGGGTCGCGGGGCGACGAGCAGTACGTC.

This rearrangement joins TRBV11-2 to TRBJ2-7; 10 bases fit TRBD1. J lost 4 bases, V lost 10 bases, and 7 bases had no gene match. Germline V gene data show CDR1 as SGHAT and CDR2 as FQNNGV. The CDR3 covers 13 residues. CDR3 bases: TGTGCCAATAGACAGGGGGCACGGTACGAGCAGTACTTC. Translation gives CANRQGARYEQYF.

The chain recombines TRBV3-1 with TRBJ1-2, with 7 bases lining up with TRBD1. Germline V CDR1 and CDR2: LGHDT, YNNKEL (reference sequence). CDR3 size: 15 residues. Trimming at V came to 4 bases and at J to 4 bases, leaving 9 bases not matched to a gene. The CDR3 here is CASSRVRGGAYGYTF. The CDR3, as DNA: TGTGCCAGCAGCCGCGTGAGAGGGGGCGCCTATGGCTACACCTTC.

J is TRBJ2-1 and V is TRBV20-1, with TRBD2 identical over 12 bases. This CDR3 has 15 amino acids. V lost 4 bases and J lost 3; bases outside the gene matches: 4. Germline V CDR1 and CDR2: DFQATT, SNEGSKA (reference sequence). The CDR3 here is CSATKLAGGYNEQFF. The CDR3, as DNA: TGCAGTGCTACCAAACTAGCGGGGGGCTACAATGAGCAGTTCTTC.

As regards this clonotype: The junction and the germline gene differ at one end; a read error may be behind it. The chain links TRBV2 to TRBJ1-4; maybe TRBD1 (6 bases). Germline V lookup: CDR1 SNHLY, CDR2 FYNNEI. The CDR3 length is 14 residues. CDR3 sequence reads: CASNPQGLGEKLFF. Written as DNA, the CDR3 is TGCGCCAGCAATCCGCAGGGGTTAGGGGAAAAACTGTTTTTT. The complete variable domain, with remaining parts taken from reference TRBV2 and TRBJ1-4, reads EPEVTQTPSHQVTQMGQEVILRCVPISNHLYFYWYRQILGQKVEFLVSFYNNEISEKSEIFDDQFSVERPDGSNFTLKIRSTKLEDSAMYFCASNPQGLGEKLFFGSGTQLSVL.

The V call is TRBV5-1, the J call TRBJ2-1, with TRBD1 matching 8 bases. With V trimmed by 3 bases and J by 6 bases, 8 bases remained unmatched. CDR1 SGHRS and CDR2 YFSETQ come from the germline V gene. The CDR3 extends over 15 amino acids. The CDR3 sequence is CASSSTGTGVNEQFF. CDR3 coding DNA: TGCGCCAGCAGCTCGACCGGGACAGGAGTCAATGAGCAGTTCTTC.

The chain employs TRBV9 and TRBJ2-2, with D uncertain. This CDR3 contains 14 residues. Trimming took off 0 bases at V and 5 bases at J, with 8 bases between the two ends. The germline V gene encodes CDR1 SGDLS and CDR2 YYNGEE. The CDR3 DNA is TGTGCCAGCAGCGTAGTACTTGAAACCGGGGAGCTGTTTTTT. It yields the protein CASSVVLETGELFF.

The chain has TRBV4-2 and TRBJ2-2, with D possibly TRBD2 on 6 matching bases. Between the trimmed V and J ends, which lost 6 bases and 0 bases, there was a span of 11 bases. CDR1 and CDR2 (germline): LGHNA, YNFKEQ. The CDR3 runs to 15 residues. The CDR3 spells CASSRAGTNTGELFF. CDR3 nucleotide sequence: TGTGCCAGCAGTAGAGCGGGTACGAACACCGGGGAGCTGTTTTTT.

The CDR3 is CASSARIDTQYF. In DNA, the CDR3 is TGTGCCAGTAGTGCCCGCATAGATACGCAGTATTTT. The V and J genes are TRBV19 and TRBJ2-3; D is unclear. V was cut by 5 bases and J by 5 bases, with 8 bases left in between. Germline CDR1 is LNHDA and CDR2 is SQIVND (reference sequence). This CDR3 has 12 residues.

V usage is TRBV20-1 and J usage is TRBJ2-5; D perhaps matches TRBD1 (6 bases). V was shortened by 5 bases and J by 0 bases, with 13 bases between the two germline ends. The CDR3 consists of 14 residues. Germline V gene lookup returns CDR1 DFQATT and CDR2 SNEGSKA (reference sequence). The CDR3 loop reads CSAAQGVNQETQYF. The DNA of the CDR3 is TGCAGTGCTGCACAGGGAGTAAACCAAGAGACCCAGTACTTC.

The rearrangement joins TRBV28 to TRBJ2-4; D is undetermined. The CDR3 is 16 amino acids. CDR1 and CDR2 from the germline V gene are MDHEN and SYDVKM. V lost 4 bases, J lost 3 bases, and 16 bases lay in between. The CDR3, as DNA: TGTGCCAGCAGTTCCACACGACCCTCGGGCAAAAACATTCAGTACTTC. Amino acid sequence: CASSSTRPSGKNIQYF.

The rearrangement links TRBV3-1 to TRBJ2-1; no definite D call. V was trimmed by 0 bases and J by 4 bases, leaving 4 bases between them. The CDR3 is 13 residues long. The germline V gene encodes CDR1 LGHDT and CDR2 YNNKEL (reference sequence). CDR3 region: CASSQDKYNEQFF. The CDR3, as DNA: TGTGCCAGCAGCCAAGATAAATACAATGAGCAGTTCTTC.

This chain uses TRBV5-1 with TRBJ1-1; no definite D call. Looked up from germline, CDR1 is SGHRS and CDR2 is YFSETQ. The germline V and J ends were trimmed by 2 bases and 2 bases, with 10 bases remaining between them. The CDR3 length is 14 residues. CDR3 region: CASSFGNSNTEAFF. Written as DNA, the CDR3 is TGCGCCAGCAGCTTCGGGAACAGTAACACTGAAGCTTTCTTT.